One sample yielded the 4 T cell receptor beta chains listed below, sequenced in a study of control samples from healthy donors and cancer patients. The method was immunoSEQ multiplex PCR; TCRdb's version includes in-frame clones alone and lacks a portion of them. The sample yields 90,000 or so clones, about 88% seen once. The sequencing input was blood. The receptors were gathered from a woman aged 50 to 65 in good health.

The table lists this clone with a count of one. The CDR3 region has the DNA TGTGCCAGCAGTGATTCGGAGGCCGGGCAGCCCCAGCATTTT. It translates to CASSDSEAGQPQHF. The chain combines TRBV2 with TRBJ1-5; no reliable D call. CDR3 length: 14 residues. The germline V gene encodes CDR1 SNHLY and CDR2 FYNNEI. Deletions cut 3 bases from V and 7 bases from J, with 13 bases between.

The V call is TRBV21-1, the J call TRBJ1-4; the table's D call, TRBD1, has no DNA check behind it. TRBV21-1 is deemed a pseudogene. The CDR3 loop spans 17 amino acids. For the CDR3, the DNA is TGTGCCAGCAGCAATAAGACCGGGACAGGGCTTAATGAAAAACTGTTTTTT. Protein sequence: CASSNKTGTGLNEKLFF.

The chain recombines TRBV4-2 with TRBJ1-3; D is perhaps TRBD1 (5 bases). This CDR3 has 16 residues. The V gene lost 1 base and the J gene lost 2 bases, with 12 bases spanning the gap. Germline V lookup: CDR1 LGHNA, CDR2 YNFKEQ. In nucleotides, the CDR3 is TGTGCCAGCAGCCAAGCTCCAGGGTTAACTGGAAACACCATATATTTT. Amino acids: CASSQAPGLTGNTIYF.

CDR3 DNA: TGTGCCAGCAGTTCCCCGACAGTCCCCTACGAGCAGTACTTC. It specifies CASSSPTVPYEQYF. V gene TRBV28 combines with J gene TRBJ2-7; D may be TRBD1 (5 bases). From germline, CDR1 is MDHEN and CDR2 SYDVKM. The V end was cut by 4 bases, the J end by 2 bases, with 12 bases between. This CDR3 comprises 14 residues.